Listed below are T cell receptor beta chains from one sample, sequenced in a study of somatic mutations in cytotoxic T cells in rheumatoid arthritis. Only in-frame clones appear in the TCRdb table, and some are missing; sequencing was by immunoSEQ multiplex PCR. The data hold around 3,000 clones, with approximately 90% observed a single time. Material for sequencing was CD8+ T cells sorted from blood. Source of these receptors: a woman aged 18-30 years with rheumatoid arthritis. Both conserved end residues are part of each CDR3. The D gene is left open where the match is weak. The listing skips clone size in some rows; elsewhere it reads once, few, many or a size class.

>TRBV10-3|TRBJ1-4|TRBD1|NA
CAISDGQGNEKLFF
TGTGCCATCAGTGATGGACAGGGTAATGAAAAACTGTTTTTT
>TRBV10-1|TRBJ2-7|NA|NA
CASSEFVGAPYEQYF
TGCGCCAGCAGTGAATTTGTTGGGGCCCCCTACGAGCAGTACTTC
>TRBV2|TRBJ2-1|TRBD2|NA
CASRDPGTNDEQFF
TGTGCCAGCAGGGATCCCGGGACTAACGATGAGCAGTTCTTC
>TRBV6-4|TRBJ2-1|TRBD2|NA
CASSDGAGGYNEQFF
TGTGCCAGCAGTGACGGAGCGGGGGGGTACAATGAGCAGTTCTTC
>TRBV9|TRBJ2-1|TRBD1|NA
CASSVGTGVNEQFF
TGTGCCAGCAGCGTCGGGACAGGGGTGAATGAGCAGTTCTTC
>TRBV10-3|TRBJ1-4|TRBD1|NA
CAVQDRAGDEKLFF
TGTGCCGTCCAGGACAGGGCCGGGGATGAAAAACTGTTTTTT
>TRBV9|TRBJ2-1|TRBD2|NA
CASSDRLAGGYNEQFF
TGTGCCAGCAGCGATCGACTAGCGGGAGGCTACAATGAGCAGTTCTTC
>TRBV6-5|TRBJ2-7|TRBD2|NA
CASRRGLTYEQYF
TGTGCCAGCAGAAGGGGACTAACCTACGAGCAGTACTTC
>TRBV7-2|TRBJ1-2|TRBD1|NA
CASSPAPGGDGGGYTF
TGTGCCAGCAGCCCAGCCCCAGGGGGCGATGGTGGCGGCTACACCTTC
>TRBV19|TRBJ1-3|NA|NA
CASSTLQGSGNTIYF
TGTGCCAGTAGTACTTTACAGGGATCTGGAAACACCATATATTTT
>TRBV7-6|TRBJ2-1|NA|NA
CASSARGSSYNEQFF
TGTGCCAGCAGCGCAAGGGGGAGCTCCTACAATGAGCAGTTCTTC
>TRBV7-9|TRBJ1-6|TRBD1|NA
CASSYFEQGAKESPLHF
TGTGCCAGCAGCTACTTCGAACAGGGGGCGAAAGAGTCACCCCTCCACTTT
>TRBV4-3|TRBJ1-2|NA|NA
CASSQDISINYGYTF
TGCGCCAGCAGCCAAGATATTAGCATTAACTATGGCTACACCTTC
>TRBV15|TRBJ2-1|NA|NA
CATSRTPREQFF
TGTGCCACCAGCAGAACACCCCGCGAGCAGTTCTTC
>TRBV28|TRBJ1-3|TRBD1|NA
CASSPPTGGAQGNTIYF
TGTGCCAGCAGCCCACCAACAGGGGGCGCCCAGGGAAACACCATATATTTT
>TRBV30|TRBJ2-7|NA|NA
CAWRGREIYEQYF
TGTGCCTGGAGGGGCAGAGAAATATACGAGCAGTACTTC
>TRBV29-1|TRBJ1-1|TRBD1|NA
CSVEVTGPWAFF
TGCAGCGTTGAAGTGACAGGGCCTTGGGCTTTCTTT
>TRBV4-3|TRBJ1-4|NA|NA
CASSQEPITRQEAATNEKLFF
TGCGCCAGCAGCCAAGAACCGATTACCAGACAGGAGGCTGCAACTAATGAAAAACTGTTTTTT
>TRBV9|TRBJ2-7|NA|NA
CASSVGGAATYEQYF
TGTGCCAGCAGCGTAGGGGGAGCAGCCACCTACGAGCAGTACTTC
>TRBV19|TRBJ2-7|NA|NA
CASSTGSYEQYF
TGTGCCAGTAGTACAGGGTCCTACGAGCAGTACTTC
>TRBV7-9|TRBJ2-7|NA|NA
CASSQGADRTYEQYF
TGTGCCAGCAGTCAAGGGGCGGACAGAACCTACGAGCAGTACTTC
>TRBV4-3|TRBJ2-7|TRBD2|few
CASSQDLAGESYEQYF
TGCGCCAGCAGCCAAGATCTAGCGGGAGAATCCTACGAGCAGTACTTC
>TRBV7-6|TRBJ2-2|TRBD2|NA
CASGGAGELFF
TGTGCCAGCGGGGGGGCCGGGGAGCTGTTTTTT
>TRBV7-9|TRBJ2-7|NA|NA
CASSSGVASGKDEQYF
TGTGCCAGCAGCTCCGGGGTAGCGTCCGGGAAGGACGAGCAGTACTTC
>TRBV4-1|TRBJ2-5|TRBD1|once
CASSQGTGVSETQYF
TGCGCCAGCAGCCAAGGGACAGGGGTCTCCGAGACCCAGTACTTC
>TRBV13|TRBJ2-2|NA|NA
CASSIVRAGGPYFTGELFF
TGTGCCAGCAGCATCGTCCGAGCGGGCGGGCCATATTTCACCGGGGAGCTGTTTTTT
>TRBV18|TRBJ2-7|TRBD2|NA
CASSPMVGLAGSSSYEQYF
TGTGCCAGCTCACCAATGGTTGGACTAGCGGGATCAAGCTCCTACGAGCAGTACTTC
>TRBV6-5|TRBJ2-3|NA|NA
CASSLAAGTDTQYF
TGTGCCAGCAGCCTAGCTGCTGGCACAGATACGCAGTATTTT
>TRBV10-3|TRBJ2-3|TRBD1|NA
CAIKGQGRGDTQYF
TGTGCCATCAAAGGACAGGGCCGAGGAGATACGCAGTATTTT
>TRBV27|TRBJ2-7|NA|NA
CATRQAGSYEQYF
TGTGCCACCCGACAGGCTGGGTCCTACGAGCAGTACTTC
>TRBV6-6|TRBJ1-5|NA|NA
CAAGVNQPQHF
TGTGCGGCGGGGGTCAATCAGCCCCAGCATTTT
>TRBV7-9|TRBJ2-2|TRBD2|NA
CASTSREGDTGELFF
TGTGCCAGCACCTCCCGGGAGGGGGACACCGGGGAGCTGTTTTTT
>TRBV6-1|TRBJ2-7|TRBD2|NA
CASSEPLSSGLANPYEQYF
TGTGCCAGCAGTGAACCTTTAAGTAGCGGACTAGCGAACCCCTACGAGCAGTACTTC
>TRBV4-3|TRBJ1-1|NA|NA
CASSAQGGDTEAFF
TGCGCCAGCAGCGCTCAAGGAGGGGACACTGAAGCTTTCTTT
>TRBV9|TRBJ2-1|TRBD2|NA
CASSVEVAGGYNEQFF
TGTGCCAGCAGCGTAGAAGTAGCGGGGGGGTACAATGAGCAGTTCTTC
>TRBV30|TRBJ1-1|NA|few
CAWSVETVNTEAFF
TGTGCCTGGAGTGTGGAAACAGTGAACACTGAAGCTTTCTTT
>TRBV28|TRBJ2-7|TRBD1|NA
CASRDRGTEQYF
TGTGCCAGCCGGGACAGGGGCACCGAGCAGTACTTC
>TRBV14|TRBJ2-1|TRBD2|NA
CASRMGLAVDNEQFF
TGTGCCAGCAGAATGGGACTAGCGGTAGACAATGAGCAGTTCTTC
>TRBV28|TRBJ2-1|TRBD2|NA
CASNRGGNEQFF
TGTGCCAGCAATCGCGGGGGGAATGAGCAGTTCTTC
>TRBV9|TRBJ2-3|TRBD2|NA
CASSVEGAGGSTDTQYF
TGTGCCAGCAGCGTAGAGGGGGCGGGGGGGAGCACAGATACGCAGTATTTT
>TRBV27|TRBJ1-1|NA|NA
CASSFLREGPNTEAFF
TGTGCCAGCAGTTTTTTAAGGGAGGGCCCGAACACTGAAGCTTTCTTT
>TRBV6-7|TRBJ2-1|TRBD2|NA
CASSRGRASYNEQFF
TGTGCCAGCAGTCGCGGGAGGGCGTCCTACAATGAGCAGTTCTTC
>TRBV23-1|TRBJ1-3|NA|NA
CASTPSPCPQGIGNTIYF
TGCGCCAGCACTCCTTCCCCCTGCCCCCAGGGAATTGGAAACACCATATATTTT
>TRBV6-1|TRBJ1-5|TRBD1|NA
CATMEDRANQPQHF
TGTGCCACCATGGAGGACAGGGCCAATCAGCCCCAGCATTTT